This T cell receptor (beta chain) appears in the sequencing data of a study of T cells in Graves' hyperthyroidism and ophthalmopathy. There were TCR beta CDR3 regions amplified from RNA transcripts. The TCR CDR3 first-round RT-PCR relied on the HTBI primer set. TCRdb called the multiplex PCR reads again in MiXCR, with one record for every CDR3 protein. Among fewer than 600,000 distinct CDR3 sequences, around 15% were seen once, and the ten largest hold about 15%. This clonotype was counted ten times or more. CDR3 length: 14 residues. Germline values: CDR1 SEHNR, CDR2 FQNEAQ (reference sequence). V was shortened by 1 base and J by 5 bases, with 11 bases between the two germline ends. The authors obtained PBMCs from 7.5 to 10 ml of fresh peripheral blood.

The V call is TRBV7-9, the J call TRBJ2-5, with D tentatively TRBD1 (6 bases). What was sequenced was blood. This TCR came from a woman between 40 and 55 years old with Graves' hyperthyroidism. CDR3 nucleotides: TGTGCCAGCAGCTTAGGGGGGCCCGTCGAGACCCAGTACTTC. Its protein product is CASSLGGPVETQYF.